This is a list of T cell receptor beta chains from one sample in a study of blood T cell repertoires in COVID-19. TCRdb's copy holds only in-frame clones and misses some; the assay was immunoSEQ multiplex PCR. The repertoire consists of 140,000 to 150,000 clones, with roughly 80% occurring once and the leading ten covering about 8%. Sample: peripheral blood. The source of these receptors is a human donor with acute or convalescent COVID-19. The donor label of this sample is uncertain. Each CDR3 is given with its conserved first and last residue. The D gene is left open where the match is weak. Rows may omit the clone size; those that give it use once, few, many or a size class.

.	TRBV7-9	TRBD1	TRBJ1-5	TGTGCCAGCAGCCCGCTTACAGGGGCCAATCAGCCCCAGCATTTT	CASSPLTGANQPQHF
.	TRBV12-3/TRBV12-4	.	TRBJ2-4	TGTGCCAGCAGTTTACGGAACATTCAGTACTTC	CASSLRNIQYF
.	TRBV11-2	.	TRBJ1-5	TGTGCCAGCAGCTTAGTTGGAGGGAATCAGCCCCAGCATTTT	CASSLVGGNQPQHF
.	TRBV5-4	.	TRBJ2-7	TGTGCCAGCAGCTTGGCGTTAGGAGGGGACTACGAGCAGTACTTC	CASSLALGGDYEQYF
.	TRBV13	.	TRBJ2-3	TGTGCCAGCAGCTTAAGTGAGTCCTATACGCAGTATTTT	CASSLSESYTQYF
.	TRBV29-1	TRBD1	TRBJ1-2	TGCAGCGTTGCGGACACGACAGGGTTTACCTTC	CSVADTTGFTF
once	TRBV6-5	.	TRBJ1-2	TGTGCCAGCACCCGGACAGTTAACTATGGCTACACCTTC	CASTRTVNYGYTF
.	TRBV27	.	TRBJ1-1	TGTGCCAGCAGTTTATCGAAAAGGGGTGGGAACACTGAAGCTTTCTTT	CASSLSKRGGNTEAFF
once	TRBV10-1	.	TRBJ1-1	TGCGCCAGCAGTGAGTCGGGCTCTTCAGCTGAAGCTTTCTTT	CASSESGSSAEAFF
.	TRBV30	.	TRBJ1-2	TGTGCCTGGAGCACGGACACTATCTATGGCTACACCTTC	CAWSTDTIYGYTF
.	TRBV6-6	TRBD2	TRBJ2-2	TGTGCCACCGGGGGGGGAAACAGCGGGGAGCTGTTTTTT	CATGGGNSGELFF
.	TRBV18	.	TRBJ1-1	TGTGCCAGCTCGCCTAGCGGTTACGGGGTATCTGAAGCTTTCTTT	CASSPSGYGVSEAFF
few	TRBV5-1	.	TRBJ1-3	TGCGCCAGCAGCTTAGCAACCTCTGGAAACACCATATATTTT	CASSLATSGNTIYF
.	TRBV2	.	TRBJ2-1	TGTGCCAGCAGCTGGGCGGGGAGTTACAATGAGCAGTTCTTC	CASSWAGSYNEQFF
.	TRBV6-1	TRBD2	TRBJ2-2	TGTGCCAGCAGTGTCAGCGGGGGGCCCTATTACACCGGGGAGCTGTTTTTT	CASSVSGGPYYTGELFF
once	TRBV6-5	TRBD1	TRBJ2-5	TGTGCCAGCAGTTGGGACAGGATTGTGGAGACCCAGTACTTC	CASSWDRIVETQYF
.	TRBV19	.	TRBJ1-1	TGTGCCAGTAGTATTCGAAGGACGGGGTGGGCCACTGAAGCTTTCTTT	CASSIRRTGWATEAFF
.	TRBV27	.	TRBJ2-7	TGTGCCAGCAGTTCGCACCGAGGGGAGCAGTACTTC	CASSSHRGEQYF
.	TRBV14	TRBD1	TRBJ2-2	TGTGCCAGCAGCCATCTCCAGGGGGCCGGGGAGCTGTTTTTT	CASSHLQGAGELFF
few	TRBV2	.	TRBJ1-5	TGTGCCAGCAGTGAAGGAGGCGGGAAGCCCCAGCATTTT	CASSEGGGKPQHF
.	TRBV24-1	TRBD2	TRBJ2-5	TGTGCCACCAGCGGAGCGGGGGGCTCCCCAGATGTGGGAACCCAGTACTTC	CATSGAGGSPDVGTQYF
.	TRBV6-4	TRBD1	TRBJ1-2	TGTGCCAGCAGTGACTCGAAGGACAGGTGGAACTATGGCTACACCTTC	CASSDSKDRWNYGYTF
.	TRBV6-5	.	TRBJ1-2	TGTGCCAGCAGCTCGAAACGGGCTAACTATGGCTACACCTTC	CASSSKRANYGYTF
.	TRBV19	.	TRBJ2-3	TGTGCCAGTAGTATCCTGTGGGGGAGGACAGATACGCAGTATTTT	CASSILWGRTDTQYF
.	TRBV2	.	TRBJ1-3	TGTGCCAGCAGGGGGCGAATCCAAGGGGAAAACACCATATATTTT	CASRGRIQGENTIYF
.	TRBV6-5	.	TRBJ1-2	TGTGCCAGCAGTCCGCAGTGGACAGCTAACTATGGCTACACCTTC	CASSPQWTANYGYTF
.	TRBV7-9	TRBD1	TRBJ2-6	TGTGCCAGCAGCGTCACAGGGGGATCTGGGGCCAACGTCCTGACTTTC	CASSVTGGSGANVLTF
.	TRBV6-5	.	TRBJ2-7	TGTGCCAGCAGACTGACAGACAACTACGAGCAGTACTTC	CASRLTDNYEQYF
few	TRBV5-6	TRBD1	TRBJ2-1	TGTGCCAGCAGCTTGGCCCCCTGGACAGGGGGCGGGAATGAGCAGTTCTTC	CASSLAPWTGGGNEQFF
.	TRBV9	TRBD1	TRBJ1-2	TGTGCCAGCAGCCCACTCACGGGGGACAGGGCCTATGGCTACACCTTC	CASSPLTGDRAYGYTF
.	TRBV6-6	TRBD1	TRBJ1-2	TGTGCCAGCAGACAGGGGGACTATGGCTACACCTTC	CASRQGDYGYTF
many	TRBV9	.	TRBJ1-6	TGTGCCAGCAGCGTAGATGGGACATCACCCCACCTTTATAATTCACCCCTCCACTTT	CASSVDGTSPHLYNSPLHF
.	TRBV27	.	TRBJ2-7	TGTGCCAGCAGTTTAAGGAGAGGGTTAGGCCCCTACGAGCAGTACTTC	CASSLRRGLGPYEQYF
.	TRBV7-8	.	TRBJ1-1	TGTGCCAGCAGCGTCCAGGGAAACACTGAAGCTTTCTTT	CASSVQGNTEAFF
.	TRBV19	.	TRBJ1-3	TGTGCCAGTAGTCGCCCGCCGGGAACAGTCAACTCTGGAAACACCATATATTTT	CASSRPPGTVNSGNTIYF
.	TRBV5-1	.	TRBJ1-1	TGCGCCAGCAGCCTTCAGGGCGGGAAGACTGAAGCTTTCTTT	CASSLQGGKTEAFF
.	TRBV20-1	.	TRBJ1-2	TGCAGTGCTAGTGTAGACTACTATGGCTACACCTTC	CSASVDYYGYTF
.	TRBV4-1	.	TRBJ1-1	TGCGCCAGCAGCCAAGAAGGAACAGGGATATTGACTGAAGCTTTCTTT	CASSQEGTGILTEAFF
.	TRBV11-2	TRBD2	TRBJ2-5	TGTGCCAGCCGGCGCGGGGGTGGGCAAGAGACCCAGTACTTC	CASRRGGGQETQYF
.	TRBV5-1	TRBD1	TRBJ2-2	TGCGCCAGCAGTTACCAGGGACAGGGGAACACCGGGGAGCTGTTTTTT	CASSYQGQGNTGELFF
.	TRBV29-1	.	TRBJ2-2	TGCAGCGTTGAGGGGGACACACCCCGGGACACCGGGGAGCTGTTTTTT	CSVEGDTPRDTGELFF
.	TRBV2	TRBD1	TRBJ2-1	TGTGCCAGCAGTGCGGGACAGGGGGTTCGGAATGAGCAGTTCTTC	CASSAGQGVRNEQFF
.	TRBV18	TRBD1	TRBJ1-5	TGTGCCAGCTCACGGGGGACAGGGGGATTTCAGCCCCAGCATTTT	CASSRGTGGFQPQHF
.	TRBV24-1	.	TRBJ1-1	TGTGCCACCAGTGATCATAGGAACACTGAAGCTTTCTTT	CATSDHRNTEAFF
.	TRBV5-4	.	TRBJ1-2	TGTGCCAGCAGCCCGCGCCCCTACTATGGCTACACCTTC	CASSPRPYYGYTF
.	TRBV6-5	.	TRBJ2-1	TGTGCCAGCAGTCCCGGACTATCCCTTTACAATGAGCAGTTCTTC	CASSPGLSLYNEQFF